This entry features one TCR beta chain sequence. Under the authors' procedure: Estimated nucleated cell counts came from reference gene primer amplification. This table comes from immunoSEQ multiplex PCR, and its TCRdb copy is limited to in-frame clones, with some not included. Clone size and V and J calls were adopted from that table, with D and trimming inferred from the DNA. The sample holds 100,000 to 150,000 clones, approximately 83% seen once. This sample is drawn from a study of blood T cell repertoires in COVID-19. Study-level information: Samples came from the United States, Italy and Spain, spanning acute and convalescent COVID-19. Nucleic acid was either cDNA or gDNA, and it came from T cells, B-cell-depleted T cells, or PBMCs.

V was shortened by 3 bases and J by 0 bases, with 24 bases between the two germline ends. CDR3 length equals 19 residues. Germline loops: CDR1 SGDLS, CDR2 YYNGEE. The chain couples TRBV9 to TRBJ1-2; D is undetermined. The sequenced material came from peripheral blood. This TCR came from a man in his forties with active or convalescent COVID-19. The CDR3, as DNA: TGTGCCAGCAGCGCTTCGGGGTGGGATATAAAAACCGCTAACTATGGCTACACCTTC. Amino acid sequence: CASSASGWDIKTANYGYTF.